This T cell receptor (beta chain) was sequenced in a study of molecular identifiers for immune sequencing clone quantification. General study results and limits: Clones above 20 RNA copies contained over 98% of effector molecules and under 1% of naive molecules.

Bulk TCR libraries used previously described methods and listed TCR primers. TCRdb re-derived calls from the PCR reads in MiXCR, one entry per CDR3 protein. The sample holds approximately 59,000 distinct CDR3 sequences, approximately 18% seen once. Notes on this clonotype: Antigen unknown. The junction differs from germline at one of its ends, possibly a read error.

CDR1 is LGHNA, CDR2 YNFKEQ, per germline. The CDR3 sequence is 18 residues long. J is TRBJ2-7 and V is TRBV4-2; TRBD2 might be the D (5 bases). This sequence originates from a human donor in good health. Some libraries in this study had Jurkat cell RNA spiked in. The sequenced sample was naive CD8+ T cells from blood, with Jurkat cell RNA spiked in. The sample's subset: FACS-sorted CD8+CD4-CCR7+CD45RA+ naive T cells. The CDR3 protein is CASSQVPPPTAEVYGQYF. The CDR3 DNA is TGTGCCAGCAGCCAAGTACCGCCCCCCACAGCGGAAGTATACGGGCAGTACTTC.